These 4 T cell receptor beta chains were all obtained from the same sample, sequenced in a study of Graves' ophthalmopathy and Graves' hyperthyroidism. The authors amplified TCR beta CDR3 regions, and they did so from RNA transcripts for repertoire sequencing. Second-round multiplex PCR followed a first-round RT-PCR using HTBI primers. TCRdb analysed the multiplex PCR reads with MiXCR anew, one entry per CDR3 protein. Among a few hundred thousand distinct CDR3 sequences, under 45% were seen once, and the ten largest hold about 4.1%. Sequences were obtained from peripheral blood or thyroid tissue (not recorded which). Receptor source: an adult man with Graves' hyperthyroidism.

This clonotype has just a few counts. This sequence joins TRBV29-1 and TRBJ2-2, with D possibly called TRBD1 or TRBD2 (5 bases each). V lost 5 bases and J 5 bases, leaving 15 bases between the germline ends. Germline CDR1 SQVTM, CDR2 ANQGSEA. The CDR3 sequence is 14 residues long. DNA for the CDR3: TGCAGCGTTATGAGGGCAGGGAGTACCGGGGAGCTGTTTTTT. Translation: CSVMRAGSTGELFF.

The V and J genes are TRBV25-1 and TRBJ1-5; D gene ambiguous. V lost 4 bases, J lost 0 bases, and 7 bases lay in between. Germline lookup yields CDR1 MGHDK and CDR2 SYGVNS. The CDR3 has 14 amino acids. CDR3 region: CASSAKGSNQPQHF. In nucleotides, the CDR3 is TGTGCCAGCAGTGCCAAGGGTAGCAATCAGCCCCAGCATTTT. The full variable domain, rest sourced from reference TRBV25-1 and TRBJ1-5, is EADIYQTPRYLVIGTGKKITLECSQTMGHDKMYWYQQDPGMELHLIHYSYGVNSTEKGDLSSESTVSRIRTEHFPLTLESARPSHTSQYLCASSAKGSNQPQHFGDGTRLSIL.

This clonotype occurred a few times. The rearrangement links TRBV19 to TRBJ1-4; 8 bases fit TRBD1. The trim removed 0 bases at V and 4 bases at J, leaving 10 bases unmatched. This CDR3 comprises 18 residues. The germline V gene encodes CDR1 LNHDA and CDR2 SQIVND (reference sequence). The DNA of the CDR3 is TGTGCCAGTAGTATAGATCGGATCCGGACAGGGCTTAATGAAAAACTGTTTTTT. Protein product: CASSIDRIRTGLNEKLFF.

V gene TRBV6-1 combines with J gene TRBJ2-7, with 11 nucleotides matching TRBD1. Near its end, the DNA agrees better with TRBJ2-1, so the J call may be wrong. The CDR3 totals 16 residues. CDR1 is MNHNS and CDR2 is SASEGT in the germline V gene. The CDR3 DNA sequence: TGTGCCAGCAGGGGCCTCGCGGGACAGGGGGGCAATGAGCAGTTCTTC. Translating it yields CASRGLAGQGGNEQFF.